This note documents a single T cell receptor beta chain sequence. Its antigen is not yet known. Nothing much larger sits one base from this clone, and base qualities are not available. The data were obtained in a study of CD8+ T cells in alopecia areata (dated by TCRdb to between 2018 and 2020). Broadly, across the study: To study T cell clonal expansion in alopecia areata, the researchers applied high-throughput TCRbeta sequencing to both the C3H/HeJ mouse model and human patients. Scalp tissue and sorted CD4+ and CD8+ peripheral blood T cells from patchy and totalis/universalis alopecia areata patients and from healthy controls were covered by human TCRbeta sequencing. Scalp clonality was compared across normal scalp (n=4), patchy alopecia areata scalp (n=8), and alopecia totalis/universalis scalp (n=8). The RNA source kit depended on sample type: the PAXgene miRNA kit for fixed scalp, the miRNeasy kit for PBMCs, and the RNeasy kit for mouse skin. Amplification of TCRbeta CDR3 regions was done by immunoSEQ multiplex PCR using 35 Vbeta forward primers and 13 Jbeta reverse primers. What the research found in general, with its limitations: Higher clonality and more expanded CD8+ clones were observed in lesional scalp than in normal scalp, particularly in alopecia totalis/universalis, a finding suggestive of antigenic drive. Unlike mouse skin, where gammadelta T cells dominate, normal human skin contains resident alphabeta T cells that get sequenced too, which complicates analysis of the scalp TCR repertoire. Compared with mice, TCR sequences shared between patients were less clear, possibly partly because of HLA diversity across the patient population.

The library relied on the immunoSEQ multiplex PCR assay. RNA was extracted from all samples and reverse transcribed into cDNA as template for TCR sequencing. First-strand cDNA was synthesized with SuperScript III using a 2:1 mix of oligo-dT and random hexamers. Amplification bias was assessed with a synthetic immune receptor repertoire, and residual bias was removed computationally. The study's processing was this. Raw reads were preprocessed to remove errors, and CDR3 was defined by IMGT conventions from the conserved cysteine to phenylalanine. Clonality was computed by normalizing Shannon entropy by log2 of the number of productive unique TCRs and subtracting the result from 1. Scalp TCRbeta sequences were cross-referenced with sorted blood CD4 and CD8 repertoires so that the CD4 or CD8 identity of scalp clones could be inferred. As stored in TCRdb, this immuneACCESS dataset retains in-frame rearrangements with V and J assigned. A fraction of the clones does not appear; measured against another copy, unresolved V genes explain less than half of the discrepancy, and the remainder lacks a known reason. That table gives V, J and clone size, and the DNA gave D and trimming. Recorded for this sample are approximately 130,000 clones; 40% to 55% of them occurred a single time. The ten largest clones represent about 10% of the sample.

Lesional scalp punch biopsies and peripheral blood were obtained from alopecia areata patients. PBMCs were isolated by density centrifugation and stained for CD3, CD4 and CD8, after which CD4+ and CD8+ T cells were sorted on a FACSAria. Untreated alopecia areata patients were recruited as part of a multicenter biomarker study. In 4 to 6 patients from the biomarker study, blood CD8+ T cells were sorted further into NKG2D-low and NKG2D-high fractions. Including cysteine and phenylalanine, the CDR3 has 14 amino acids. Only the CDR3 DNA stays, 42 bases, in frame from base 1. V and J lose 0 bases and 2 bases, and a span of 6 bases separates them. Sequences MNHEY (CDR1) and SVGAGI (CDR2) are obtained from the germline V gene.

The receptor's source is a human donor with alopecia areata. In this chain, TRBV6-5 is recombined with TRBJ2-3; the D region possibly corresponds to TRBD1 (5 bases align). Sequenced input: NKG2D-low CD8+ T cells sorted from blood. In light of the paper, this sample's cell subset or site label describes: sorted CD8+ NKG2D-low blood T cells. The CDR3 here reads CASSYSDNTDTQYF. The bases read TGTGCCAGCAGTTACTCGGACAACACAGATACGCAGTATTTT.